The 25 T cell receptor beta chains listed next were all sequenced from one sample in a study of regulatory T cells in long-lasting Graves disease. Time point reported: persistent/refractory GD, antithyroid drugs over 5 years with positive TRAb. After RNA was extracted from PBMCs, the TCR library was made from it. CDR3-region Arm-PCR and iRepertoire HTBI primers produced the TCR beta libraries. TCRdb reprocessed the multiplex PCR reads via MiXCR and lists one record per CDR3 protein. In the table there are about 450,000 distinct CDR3 sequences, about a quarter of which are singletons. The specimen was peripheral blood mononuclear cells (PBMCs), collected when the disease was refractory, from a patient treated with antithyroid drugs. The receptors derive from a female donor with Graves disease.

This clonotype occurred many times. The chain recombines TRBV12-5 with TRBJ2-6; the D is unclear. This CDR3 has 19 amino acids. The V gene lost 0 bases and the J gene lost 1 base, with 16 bases spanning the gap. The germline gives CDR1 LGHNT, CDR2 FRNRAP. The CDR3, as DNA: TGTGCTAGTGGTTTGGTACGGGTCAGCCACCTTTCTGGGGCCAACGTCCTGACTTTC. Translating it yields CASGLVRVSHLSGANVLTF.

The chain has TRBV20-1 and TRBJ2-5, with 7 bases identical to TRBD2. CDR3 size: 15 residues. Germline CDR1 is DFQATT and CDR2 is SNEGSKA (reference sequence). V gave up 3 bases and J gave up 5 bases; unmatched junction bases: 12. The CDR3 region is CSARKSAGVLETQYF. The CDR3 coding sequence is TGCAGTGCTAGGAAAAGTGCGGGAGTATTGGAGACCCAGTACTTC.

This clonotype has just a few counts. The CDR3 reads CASSLGGLAGSYEQYF. As DNA, the CDR3 is TGTGCCAGCAGCTTAGGAGGACTAGCGGGCTCCTACGAGCAGTACTTC. The chain uses TRBV7-2 and TRBJ2-7; 11 nucleotides line up with TRBD2. The germline V gene encodes CDR1 SGHTA and CDR2 FQGNSA. The CDR3 contains 16 residues. Trimming removed 1 base from V and 0 bases from J; junction bases left unmatched: 2.

A few counts support this clonotype. The chain is built from TRBV6-1 and TRBJ1-5, with D possibly TRBD1 on 5 matching bases. From germline, CDR1 is MNHNS and CDR2 SASEGT. CDR3 length equals 15 residues. The ends were cut back, 6 bases at V and 4 bases at J, with 16 bases in the middle. The CDR3 DNA reads as TGTGCCAGCAGAAACGCCGGGACCGCAAATCAGCCCCAGCATTTT. This encodes CASRNAGTANQPQHF.

The chain employs TRBV7-9 and TRBJ1-1; TRBD1 agrees at 7 bases. V trimming: 5 bases; J trimming: 9 bases; junction bases outside the gene matches: 9. From germline, CDR1 is SEHNR and CDR2 FQNEAQ (reference sequence). The CDR3 is made up of 13 amino acids. For the CDR3, the DNA is TGTGCCAGCAGCACCCCTCGACAGGGACAAGCTTTCTTT. Protein product: CASSTPRQGQAFF.

A few counts support this clonotype. This CDR3 reads CASSLVGARNTIYF. The CDR3 nucleotides are TGTGCCAGCAGTTTAGTTGGGGCTAGAAACACCATATATTTT. The chain is built from TRBV12-3 or TRBV12-4 and TRBJ1-3; a possible D gene is TRBD1 (5 bases). V dropped 1 base and J dropped 5 bases, with 9 bases sitting between them. CDR3 length: 14 residues.

In this sample, this clonotype turned up many times. The chain couples TRBV20-1 to TRBJ2-5, with D perhaps TRBD1 or TRBD2 (5 bases each). Per germline, CDR1 DFQATT and CDR2 SNEGSKA (reference sequence). Trimming removed 7 bases from V and 5 bases from J, with 23 bases in between. The CDR3 is 15 residues long. The CDR3 coding sequence is TGCAGTGAATCGGGACGCCTAACTGATAGGGAGACCCAGTACTTC. This translates into CSESGRLTDRETQYF.

This clonotype was seen ten or more times. In DNA, the CDR3 is TGTGCCAGCAGTTTAAGAGTAGCGGGGACGAGCGAGCAGTACTTC. It specifies CASSLRVAGTSEQYF. The chain couples TRBV28 to TRBJ2-7, with 8 bases lining up with TRBD2. The V and J ends lost 2 bases and 6 bases, in that order; junction bases with no gene match: 9. This CDR3 is 15 amino acids long. CDR1 is MDHEN and CDR2 is SYDVKM in the germline V gene.

J is TRBJ2-2 and V is TRBV11-2; D possibly corresponds to TRBD2 (6 bases). CDR1 SGHAT and CDR2 FQNNGV come from the germline V gene. The V end was cut by 1 base, the J end by 2 bases, with 11 bases between. The CDR3 is 16 amino acids. CDR3 protein: CASSLGLETNTGELFF. The CDR3 region has the DNA TGTGCCAGCAGCTTAGGACTAGAGACTAACACCGGGGAGCTGTTTTTT.

This clonotype was counted at least ten times. This chain links TRBV20-1 with TRBJ2-7, with 8 bases aligning to TRBD2. V trimming: 0 bases; J trimming: 2 bases; junction bases outside the gene matches: 9. This CDR3 is built from 16 residues. Germline V gene lookup returns CDR1 DFQATT and CDR2 SNEGSKA (reference sequence). As DNA, the CDR3 is TGCAGTGCTAGAGAGGACGGGAGGGCCAGGCCCTACGAGCAGTACTTC. Protein sequence: CSAREDGRARPYEQYF.

In this sample, this clonotype turned up many times. The gene calls are TRBV28 and TRBJ2-5; D is possibly TRBD1 or TRBD2 (5 bases each). Trimming cost V 6 bases and J 5 bases, with 19 bases left between them. This CDR3 spans 15 amino acids. The germline V gene has CDR1 MDHEN and CDR2 SYDVKM. The DNA for the CDR3 is TGTGCCAGCAGCCCCAGAGGAGAGGGGTTGGAGACCCAGTACTTC. Translating gives CASSPRGEGLETQYF.

This clonotype was seen repeatedly, ten times or more. CDR3 residues: CASSLERLTALYF. The CDR3 nucleotides read TGCGCCAGCAGCTTGGAGAGGTTGACAGCGCTTTACTTC. The chain joins TRBV5-1 to TRBJ2-7, with a weak D call TRBD1 (5 bases). The germline V and J ends were trimmed by 0 bases and 13 bases, with 17 bases remaining between them. Per the germline V gene, CDR1 is SGHRS and CDR2 is YFSETQ. The CDR3 spans 13 residues.

This clonotype has more than one count but fewer than ten. The V and J genes are TRBV30 and TRBJ2-7; 7 bases fit TRBD1. Unmatched junction bases numbered 4, after V lost 2 bases and J lost 3 bases. Looked up from germline, CDR1 is GTSNPN and CDR2 is SVGIG (reference sequence). The CDR3 has 13 residues. CDR3 sequence: CAWSWNRGYEQYF. The CDR3 DNA follows: TGTGCCTGGAGTTGGAACAGGGGCTACGAGCAGTACTTC.

This clonotype came up a few times. The chain recombines TRBV5-6 with TRBJ2-7; maybe TRBD2 (5 bases). The germline V gene encodes CDR1 SGHDT and CDR2 YYEEEE. V gave up 0 bases and J gave up 9 bases, with 13 bases separating them. The CDR3 loop spans 13 amino acids. CDR3 sequence: CASSLAGSGVQYF. The DNA for the CDR3 is TGTGCCAGCAGCTTGGCTGGGTCCGGGGTGCAGTACTTC. Together with reference TRBV5-6 and TRBJ2-7, the CDR3 gives the full variable domain: DAGVTQSPTHLIKTRGQQVTLRCSPKSGHDTVSWYQQALGQGPQFIFQYYEEEERQRGNFPDRFSGHQFPNYSSELNVNALLLGDSALYLCASSLAGSGVQYFGPGTRLTVT.

The V gene is TRBV7-9, the J gene TRBJ1-1; no definite D call. The V end was cut by 5 bases, the J end by 3 bases, with 13 bases between. The CDR3 totals 14 residues. CDR1 and CDR2 from the germline V gene are SEHNR and FQNEAQ (reference sequence). This CDR3 is CASSGPAADTEAFF. In nucleotides, the CDR3 is TGTGCCAGCAGCGGACCGGCCGCCGACACTGAAGCTTTCTTT. The entire variable domain, with the rest obtained from reference TRBV7-9 and TRBJ1-1, is as follows: DTGVSQNPRHKITKRGQNVTFRCDPISEHNRLYWYRQTLGQGPEFLTYFQNEAQLEKSRLLSDRFSAERPKGSFSTLEIQRTEQGDSAMYLCASSGPAADTEAFFGQGTRLTVV.

This clonotype was seen at least ten times. The gene calls are TRBV12-3 or TRBV12-4 and TRBJ2-1; D perhaps matches TRBD2 (6 bases). The CDR3 is 15 residues long. Trimming took 8 bases from V and 5 from J, leaving 19 bases between them. The CDR3 sequence: CASRAAGSIDNEQFF. CDR3 sequence (DNA): TGTGCCAGCCGTGCGGCCGGGAGTATAGACAATGAGCAGTTCTTC.

The chain links TRBV20-1 to TRBJ1-1; D might be TRBD1 (6 bases). The CDR3 length is 13 residues. CDR1 and CDR2 (germline): DFQATT, SNEGSKA (reference sequence). Written as DNA, the CDR3 is TGCAGCCATGAAGGGAGGGGGTCGGGTGAAGCTTTCTTT. Protein sequence: CSHEGRGSGEAFF.

This clonotype was observed at least ten times. The chain couples TRBV30 to TRBJ2-5, with D perhaps given as TRBD1 or TRBD2 (5 bases each). Germline V gene lookup returns CDR1 GTSNPN and CDR2 SVGIG (reference sequence). The V and J ends lost 0 bases and 4 bases respectively, with 15 bases between them. There are 15 residues in the CDR3. CDR3 region: CAWSVEGTVGETQYF. CDR3 bases: TGTGCCTGGAGTGTGGAAGGGACGGTTGGAGAGACCCAGTACTTC.

This clonotype was seen only a few times. The chain carries TRBV20-1 and TRBJ2-7, with 9 nucleotides matching TRBD1. Germline V gives CDR1 DFQATT, CDR2 SNEGSKA (reference sequence). V dropped 1 base and J dropped 5; count of bases not matched to a gene: 9. The length of the CDR3 is 15 residues. The CDR3 nucleotides are TGCAGTGCTAGAGCAGCCGGGACAGGGAGGGACGAGCAGTACTTC. Its translation: CSARAAGTGRDEQYF.

The J gene is TRBJ2-7, the V gene TRBV28, with 16 bases aligning to TRBD2. The V segment lost 5 bases and the J segment 9 bases; nucleotides outside the gene matches: 16. The CDR3 has 18 amino acids. Looked up from germline, CDR1 is MDHEN and CDR2 is SYDVKM. For the CDR3, the DNA is TGTGCCAGCAGTCACGGGGGGCTTGGGACTAGCGGGGGGGTGGGGCAGTACTTC. Protein product: CASSHGGLGTSGGVGQYF.

This clonotype came up a few times. V usage is TRBV27 and J usage is TRBJ1-2, with a possible D match to TRBD1 (5 bases). The V end lost 0 bases, the J end lost 6 bases, and 17 bases lay between the germline ends. The length of the CDR3 is 16 residues. Germline CDR1 is MNHEY and CDR2 is SMNVEV (reference sequence). The CDR3 loop reads CASSLSIQGLADGYTF. The CDR3 region has the DNA TGTGCCAGCAGTTTATCGATTCAGGGATTGGCTGATGGCTACACCTTC.

This rearrangement joins TRBV19 to TRBJ1-6, with 9 bases aligning to TRBD1. CDR1 and CDR2 from the germline V gene are LNHDA and SQIVND (reference sequence). V was pared by 7 bases and J by 5 bases, with 3 bases of the junction left unmatched. The CDR3 is made up of 14 amino acids. CDR3 sequence reads: CASTTGGDNSPLHF. The CDR3 DNA follows: TGTGCCAGTACGACAGGGGGAGATAATTCACCCCTCCACTTT.

Only a few counts were recorded for this clonotype. The chain recombines TRBV19 with TRBJ1-1, with 8 bases that match TRBD1. The CDR3 sequence is 17 residues long. Per the germline V gene, CDR1 is LNHDA and CDR2 is SQIVND (reference sequence). J was trimmed by 5 bases and V by 10 bases; bases with no gene match: 21. CDR3 sequence (DNA): TGTGCCACTAAAGGGGTCAGGGACAGGCCATCGGAAACTGAAGCTTTCTTT. Amino acid sequence: CATKGVRDRPSETEAFF.

DNA for the CDR3: TGTGCCAGCAGCTCCGGACTAGCGGGAAGATTTGACGAGCAGTACTTC. Translated: CASSSGLAGRFDEQYF. The chain links TRBV5-6 to TRBJ2-7; 12 bases match TRBD2. This CDR3 spans 16 amino acids. The germline CDR1 and CDR2 sequences are SGHDT and YYEEEE. Trimming took 3 bases from V and 5 from J; bases not matched to a gene: 9.

This clonotype came up many times. This chain connects TRBV28 to TRBJ1-2; no clear D gene. Germline CDR1 MDHEN, CDR2 SYDVKM. V lost 4 bases and J 5 bases, leaving 8 bases between the germline ends. The CDR3 has 12 residues. For the CDR3, the DNA is TGTGCCAGCAGTTCAGCGGCGTATGGCTACACCTTC. This encodes CASSSAAYGYTF.